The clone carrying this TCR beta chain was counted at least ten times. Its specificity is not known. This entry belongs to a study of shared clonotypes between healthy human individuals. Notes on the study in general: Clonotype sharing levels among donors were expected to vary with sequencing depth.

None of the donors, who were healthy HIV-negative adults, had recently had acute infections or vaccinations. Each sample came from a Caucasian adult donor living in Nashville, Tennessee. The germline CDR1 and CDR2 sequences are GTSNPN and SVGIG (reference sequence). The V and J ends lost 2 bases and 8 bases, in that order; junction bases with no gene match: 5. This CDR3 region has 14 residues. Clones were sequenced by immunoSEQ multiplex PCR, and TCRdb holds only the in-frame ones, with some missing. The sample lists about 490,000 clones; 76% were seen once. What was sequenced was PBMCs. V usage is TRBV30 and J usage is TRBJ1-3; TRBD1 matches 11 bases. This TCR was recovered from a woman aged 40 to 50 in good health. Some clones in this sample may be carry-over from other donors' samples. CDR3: CAWSTGTGGDTIYF. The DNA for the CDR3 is TGTGCCTGGAGTACCGGGACAGGGGGAGACACCATATATTTT.